Presented here are 3 T cell receptor beta chains from one specimen sequenced in a study of shared clonotypes between healthy human individuals. TCRdb's table, derived via immunoSEQ multiplex PCR, lists solely in-frame clones and lacks some. Altogether roughly 1,000,000 clones are present, about 80% being singletons, with the ten largest covering about 0.52%. The sequenced material came from memory CD4+ T cells from PBMCs. Subset meaning: CD45RA-negative fraction. These receptors came from a man younger than 35 in good health. Some clones in this sample may be carry-over from other donors' samples.

The sample holds one count of this clone. The V gene is TRBV6-1, the J gene TRBJ2-7; D call uncertain. Trimming left V 0 bases short and J 2 bases short, with 11 bases between. The germline V gene encodes CDR1 MNHNS and CDR2 SASEGT. The CDR3 contains 15 residues. CDR3 amino acids: CASSEASQAPYEQYF. The CDR3 DNA reads as TGTGCCAGCAGTGAAGCTTCCCAAGCTCCCTACGAGCAGTACTTC.

This clone has only a few counts. The chain joins TRBV7-8 to TRBJ2-7, with D possibly matching TRBD2 (5 bases). CDR1 and CDR2 (germline): SGHVS, FQNEAQ. V was clipped by 4 bases and J by 7 bases, with 17 bases between them. This CDR3 spans 14 amino acids. CDR3 in amino acids: CASSSDRWPGEQYF. The DNA for the CDR3 is TGTGCCAGCAGCTCGGACCGCTGGCCGGGGGAGCAGTACTTC.

Comments on this clone: This sample includes further DNA sequences coding for the same CDR3. V and J are TRBV9 and TRBJ2-5, with D perhaps TRBD2 (5 bases). The V end was cut by 0 bases, the J end by 2 bases, with 11 bases between. The CDR3 contains 15 residues. CDR1 is SGDLS, CDR2 YYNGEE, per germline. The CDR3 nucleotides read TGTGCCAGCAGCGTAGGCCCAGCGGCACAAGAGACCCAGTACTTC. It codes for CASSVGPAAQETQYF.